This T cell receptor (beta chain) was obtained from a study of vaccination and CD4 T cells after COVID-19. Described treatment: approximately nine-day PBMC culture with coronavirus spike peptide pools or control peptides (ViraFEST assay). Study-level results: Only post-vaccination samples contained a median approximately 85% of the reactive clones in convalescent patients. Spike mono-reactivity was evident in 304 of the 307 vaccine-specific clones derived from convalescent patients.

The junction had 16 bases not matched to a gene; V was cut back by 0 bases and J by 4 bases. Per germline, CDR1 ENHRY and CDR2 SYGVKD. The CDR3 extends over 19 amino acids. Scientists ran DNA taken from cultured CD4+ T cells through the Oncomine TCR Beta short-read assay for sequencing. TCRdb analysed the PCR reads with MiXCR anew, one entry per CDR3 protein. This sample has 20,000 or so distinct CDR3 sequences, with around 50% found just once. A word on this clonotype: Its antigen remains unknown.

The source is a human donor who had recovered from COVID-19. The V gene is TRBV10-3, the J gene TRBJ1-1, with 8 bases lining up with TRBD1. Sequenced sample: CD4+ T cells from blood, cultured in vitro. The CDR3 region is CAISESNIIRRDRRTEAFF. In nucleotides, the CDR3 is TGTGCCATCAGTGAGTCGAATATTATCCGTCGGGACAGGCGCACTGAAGCTTTCTTT.